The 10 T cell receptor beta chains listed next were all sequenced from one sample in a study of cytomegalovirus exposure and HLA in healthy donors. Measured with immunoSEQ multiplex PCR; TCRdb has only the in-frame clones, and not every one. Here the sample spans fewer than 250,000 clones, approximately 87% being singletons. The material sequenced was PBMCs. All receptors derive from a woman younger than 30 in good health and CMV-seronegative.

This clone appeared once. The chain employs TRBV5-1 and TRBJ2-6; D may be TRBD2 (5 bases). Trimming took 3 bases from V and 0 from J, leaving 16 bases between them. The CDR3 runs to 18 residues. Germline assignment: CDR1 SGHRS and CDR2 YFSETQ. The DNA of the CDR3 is TGCGCCAGCAGCTACGGACTGGCACTTAGCTCTGGGGCCAACGTCCTGACTTTC. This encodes CASSYGLALSSGANVLTF.

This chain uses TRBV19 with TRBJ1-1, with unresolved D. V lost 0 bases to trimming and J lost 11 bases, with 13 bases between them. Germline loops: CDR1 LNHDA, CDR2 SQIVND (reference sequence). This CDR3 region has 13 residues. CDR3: CASSIDLPTGAFF. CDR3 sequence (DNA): TGTGCCAGTAGTATAGACCTACCAACGGGGGCTTTCTTT.

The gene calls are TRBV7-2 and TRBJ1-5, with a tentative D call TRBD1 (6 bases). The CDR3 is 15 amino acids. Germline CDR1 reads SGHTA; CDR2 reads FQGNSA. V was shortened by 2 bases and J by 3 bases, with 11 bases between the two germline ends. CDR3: CASSLQGGDNQPQHF. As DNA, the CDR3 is TGTGCCAGCAGCTTACAAGGGGGTGACAATCAGCCCCAGCATTTT.

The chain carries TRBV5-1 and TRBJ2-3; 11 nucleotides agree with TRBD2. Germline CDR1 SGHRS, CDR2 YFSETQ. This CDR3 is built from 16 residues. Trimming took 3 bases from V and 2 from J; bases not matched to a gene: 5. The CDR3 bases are TGCGCCAGCAGCTCACGACTAGCGGGACCCACAGATACGCAGTATTTT. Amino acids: CASSSRLAGPTDTQYF.

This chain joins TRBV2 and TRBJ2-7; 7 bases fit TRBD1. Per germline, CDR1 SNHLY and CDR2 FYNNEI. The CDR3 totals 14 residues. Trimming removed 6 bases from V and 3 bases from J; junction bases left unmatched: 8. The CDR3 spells CASSGDRASYEQYF. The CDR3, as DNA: TGTGCCAGCAGCGGCGACAGGGCAAGCTACGAGCAGTACTTC.

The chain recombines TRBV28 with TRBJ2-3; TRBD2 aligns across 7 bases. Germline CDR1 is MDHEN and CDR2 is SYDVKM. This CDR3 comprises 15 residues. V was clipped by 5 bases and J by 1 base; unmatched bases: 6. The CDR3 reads CASSPALAGTDTQYF. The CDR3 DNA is TGTGCCAGCAGTCCCGCGCTAGCGGGCACAGATACGCAGTATTTT.

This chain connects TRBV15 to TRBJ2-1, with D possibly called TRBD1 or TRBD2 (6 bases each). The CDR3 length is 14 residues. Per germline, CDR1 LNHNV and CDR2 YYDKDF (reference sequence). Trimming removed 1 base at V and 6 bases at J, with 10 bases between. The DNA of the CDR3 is TGTGCCACCAGCAGAGGGGGGGCTTTCAATGAGCAGTTCTTC. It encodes CATSRGGAFNEQFF.

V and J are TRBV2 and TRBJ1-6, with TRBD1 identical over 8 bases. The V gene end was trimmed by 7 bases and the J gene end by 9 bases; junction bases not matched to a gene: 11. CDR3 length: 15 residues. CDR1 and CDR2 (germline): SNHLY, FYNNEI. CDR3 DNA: TGTGCCAGCACGCCAGGGGGCGGGCTGACTTCACCCCTCCACTTT. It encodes CASTPGGGLTSPLHF.

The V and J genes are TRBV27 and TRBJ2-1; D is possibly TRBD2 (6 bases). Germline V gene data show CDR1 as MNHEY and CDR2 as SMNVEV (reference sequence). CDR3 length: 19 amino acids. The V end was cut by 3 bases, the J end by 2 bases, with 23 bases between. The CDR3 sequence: CASSLGSGTPLSPYNEQFF. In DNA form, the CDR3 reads TGTGCCAGCAGTTTGGGCTCCGGGACTCCCCTCAGCCCCTACAATGAGCAGTTCTTC.

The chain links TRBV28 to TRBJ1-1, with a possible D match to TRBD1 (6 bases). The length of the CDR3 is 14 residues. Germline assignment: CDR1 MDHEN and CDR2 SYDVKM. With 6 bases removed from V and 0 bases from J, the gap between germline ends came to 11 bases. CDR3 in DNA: TGTGCCAGCAGAGAGGGGGACTTGAACACTGAAGCTTTCTTT. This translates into CASREGDLNTEAFF.